This is a list of T cell receptor beta chains from one sample in a study of blood T cells in healthy people across ages. Each CDR3 protein gets one entry after TCRdb re-called the 5' RACE reads with MiXCR. In the table there are over 700,000 distinct CDR3 sequences, 20% to 25% of which are singletons. These same data were also listed under a study on T cells of mothers and their children.

Sequences were obtained from blood. The receptors shown here come from a boy aged 5-17 years in good health. The CDR3 runs from the conserved cysteine through the conserved F or W. Each record gives: V gene, J gene, CDR3 protein.

TRBV9,TRBJ1-2,CASSSAAYGYTF
TRBV2,TRBJ2-1,CASSQDSSQGQFF
TRBV4-1,TRBJ1-4,CASSQVLAREKLFF
TRBV21-1,TRBJ2-2,CASSKVGEAGELFF
TRBV7-6,TRBJ2-7,CASAFGAEQYF
TRBV2,TRBJ2-1,CASHDRGGSTEQFF
TRBV29-1,TRBJ2-2,CSVGIGTSGRVYTGELFF
TRBV20-1,TRBJ1-6,CSAKTGGEGTPLHF
TRBV5-6,TRBJ2-2,CASSLIGGTAGELFF
TRBV28,NA,CASSPQPGSEPGRYEQYF
TRBV4-2,TRBJ2-7,CASSPARGQYYEQYF
TRBV15,TRBJ2-1,CATSPRDSVDEQFF
TRBV5-6,TRBJ1-1,CASRRQGRDTEAFF
TRBV7-2,TRBJ2-1,CASSLGPGGEGFYNEQFF
TRBV7-3,TRBJ1-1,CASSIAGGSEAFF
TRBV3-1,TRBJ2-1,CASSRPGSLGGIEQFF
TRBV20-1,TRBJ2-1,CSAYYSNEQFF
TRBV7-9,TRBJ2-1,CASSLPLTGDQFF
TRBV5-8,TRBJ1-4,CASSLPTGTGREKLFF
TRBV5-4,TRBJ2-5,CASSPGGTEETQYF
TRBV7-2,TRBJ2-7,CASSFKRGAYEQYF
TRBV28,TRBJ1-3,CASRTAVRGRNTIYF
TRBV6-6,TRBJ2-1,CASNPGSHQFF
TRBV29-1,TRBJ2-5,CSVAGLAVQETQYF
TRBV7-2,TRBJ2-3,CASSLYTPGADTQYF
TRBV6-1,TRBJ2-3,CASSELAGAADTQYF
TRBV6-5,TRBJ2-3,CASSYSYRGAENTDTQYF
TRBV29-1,TRBJ1-1,CSVGQKLNTEAFF
TRBV19,TRBJ2-5,CASRGLADQETQYF
TRBV7-2,NA,CASSLGPGAANEQFF
TRBV28,NA,CAGRQGASSEQFF
TRBV20-1,TRBJ2-5,CSAPKTVQETQYF
TRBV5-5,TRBJ1-2,CASSLDTGPGYTF
TRBV27,TRBJ1-2,CASRDLTGGYGYTF
TRBV29-1,TRBJ1-1,CSVEDPDRVGTEAFF
TRBV7-2,TRBJ1-1,CASSLAGQGNKKAFF
TRBV12-3/TRBV12-4,TRBJ1-2,CASRGHNYGCTF
TRBV19,TRBJ2-1,CASSMVWLAAYNEQFF
TRBV12-3/TRBV12-4,TRBJ1-4,CASSPTRGVEEKLFF
TRBV20-1,TRBJ2-7,CSARVLGGGFSYEQYF
TRBV29-1,TRBJ1-3,CSARGTGSGNTIYF
TRBV12-3/TRBV12-4,TRBJ2-6,CASSLERYSGANVLTF
TRBV4-2,TRBJ2-1,CASSQDAGTYNEQFF
TRBV20-1,TRBJ2-7,CSARDPSSGYEQYF
TRBV6-2/TRBV6-3,TRBJ1-1,CASSFIRGHRNTEAFF
TRBV6-1,TRBJ1-4,CASRTGTVLFATNEKLFF
TRBV5-8,TRBJ2-1,CASSTVGGHEQFF
TRBV14,TRBJ2-5,CASSQKQGRETQYF
TRBV9,NA,CASSARDREDYEQYF
TRBV5-1,TRBJ2-2,CASSWTPLSGRSGELFF
TRBV27,TRBJ2-7,CASMSQGQHSYEQYF
TRBV10-2,NA,CASSETLAVGPSGETQYF
TRBV7-2,TRBJ1-4,CASSLGTGEKRLFF
TRBV11-1,NA,CASSSGQAHYEQYF
TRBV7-9,TRBJ2-7,CASSSPGLAGGRDEQYF
TRBV20-1,NA,CSATSGIEQFF
TRBV4-1,TRBJ2-3,CASSLLLAGDTDTQYF